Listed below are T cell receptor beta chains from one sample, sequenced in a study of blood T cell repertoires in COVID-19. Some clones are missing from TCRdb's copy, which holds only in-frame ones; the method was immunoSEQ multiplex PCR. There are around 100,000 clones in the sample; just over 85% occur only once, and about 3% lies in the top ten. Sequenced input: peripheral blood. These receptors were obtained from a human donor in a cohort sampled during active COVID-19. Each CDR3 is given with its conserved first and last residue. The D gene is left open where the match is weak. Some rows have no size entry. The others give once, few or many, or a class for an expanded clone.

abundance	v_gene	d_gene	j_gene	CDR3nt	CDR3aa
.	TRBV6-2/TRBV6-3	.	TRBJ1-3	TGTGCCAGCAGCACCGGGACAACTGGAAACACCATATATTTT	CASSTGTTGNTIYF
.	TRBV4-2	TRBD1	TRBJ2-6	TGTGCCAGCAGCCAAGTGCCAGGGGGAACCACCGGGGCCAACGTCCTGACTTTC	CASSQVPGGTTGANVLTF
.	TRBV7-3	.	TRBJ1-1	TGTGCCAGCAGCTCCTTCGGGTTAGAGATGAACACTGAAGCTTTCTTT	CASSSFGLEMNTEAFF
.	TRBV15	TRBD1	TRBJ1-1	TGTGCCACCAGCGGAGACAGGGAAGAGGACACTGAAGCTTTCTTT	CATSGDREEDTEAFF
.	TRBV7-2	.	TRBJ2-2	TGTGCCAGCAGCTTGGTTAGTTCGAACACCGGGGAGCTGTTTTTT	CASSLVSSNTGELFF
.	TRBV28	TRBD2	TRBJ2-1	TGTGCCAGCAGTTTACTAGCGGGAGGAAACTACAATGAGCAGTTCTTC	CASSLLAGGNYNEQFF
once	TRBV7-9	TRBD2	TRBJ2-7	TGTGCCAGCAGCTCCCCCGGGGGGGCAGGACGTGGGGTCTTCTACGAGCAGTACTTC	CASSSPGGAGRGVFYEQYF
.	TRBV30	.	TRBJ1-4	TGTGCCTGGAGCTATGCAACTAATGAAAAACTGTTTTTT	CAWSYATNEKLFF
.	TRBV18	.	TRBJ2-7	TGTGCCAGCTCAGCCCAGGATTTATACGAGCAGTACTTC	CASSAQDLYEQYF
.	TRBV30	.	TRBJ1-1	TGTGCCTGGAGTGTACCCGTCTCAGGTGGATCTGAAGCTTTCTTT	CAWSVPVSGGSEAFF
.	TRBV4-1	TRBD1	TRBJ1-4	TGCGCCAGCAGCCAGCTGACAGGGGCCGTGGAAAAACTGTTTTTT	CASSQLTGAVEKLFF
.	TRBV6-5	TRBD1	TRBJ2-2	TGTGTGGCCGGGACAGGGATGAACACCGGGGAGCTGTTTTTT	CVAGTGMNTGELFF
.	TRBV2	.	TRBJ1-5	TGTGCCAGCAGTGAGAGGGTGGTGGGTCAGCCCCAGCATTTT	CASSERVVGQPQHF
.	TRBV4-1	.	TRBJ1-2	TGCGCCAGCAGACATGTGGGGGCCTCCTCGTCGGTCGGCTACACCTTC	CASRHVGASSSVGYTF
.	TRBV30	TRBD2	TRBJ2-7	TGTGCCTGGAGTGGAACGGGAGGGGTTAACGAGCAGTACTTC	CAWSGTGGVNEQYF
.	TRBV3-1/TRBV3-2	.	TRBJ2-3	TGTGCCAGCAGCCAAGTCGGGTGGGTAGTGGCGCAGTATTTT	CASSQVGWVVAQYF
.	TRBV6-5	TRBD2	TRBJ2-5	TGTGCCAGCAGTTACGCGGGGGGGTTGGAGACCCAGTACTTC	CASSYAGGLETQYF
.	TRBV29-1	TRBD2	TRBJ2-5	TGCAGCGTTGATACTAGCGGGAGACAAGAGACCCAGTACTTC	CSVDTSGRQETQYF
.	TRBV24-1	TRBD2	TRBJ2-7	TGTGCCACCAGTCGGGGGGACTACTCCTACGAGCAGTACTTC	CATSRGDYSYEQYF
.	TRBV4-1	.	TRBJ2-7	TGCGCCAGCAGCCAAGGGGGGGGCTCGTTCTCCTACGAGCAGTACTTC	CASSQGGGSFSYEQYF
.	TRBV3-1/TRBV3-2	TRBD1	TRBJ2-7	TGTGCCAGCAGCCTCGGGACAGGGGTATACGAGCAGTACTTC	CASSLGTGVYEQYF
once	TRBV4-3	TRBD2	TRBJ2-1	TGCGCCAGCAGCCAAGATCTGGGCAGCGGGAAAATCAATGAGCAGTTCTTC	CASSQDLGSGKINEQFF
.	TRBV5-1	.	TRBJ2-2	TGCGCCAGCAGCTTGGGTCACAGGGACACCGGGGAGCTGTTTTTT	CASSLGHRDTGELFF
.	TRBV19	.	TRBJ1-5	TGTGCCAGTGCATCGTCGGTCGCTCAGCCCCAGCATTTT	CASASSVAQPQHF
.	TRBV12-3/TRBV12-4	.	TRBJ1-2	TGTGCCAGCACGACAGCTTTCTATGGCTACACCTTC	CASTTAFYGYTF
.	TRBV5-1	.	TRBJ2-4	TGCGCCAGCAGCTTGCGGCAGGGGACCATTCAGTACTTC	CASSLRQGTIQYF
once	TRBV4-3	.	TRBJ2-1	TGCGCCAGCAGCCAAGTTCCACCGCGAGGGTACTACAATGAGCAGTTCTTC	CASSQVPPRGYYNEQFF
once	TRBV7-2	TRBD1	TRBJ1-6	TGTGCCAGCATCCGGACAGGGTACTCTAATTCACCCCTCCACTTT	CASIRTGYSNSPLHF
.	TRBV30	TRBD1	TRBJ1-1	TGTGCCTGGGCTCTCAGGGGGGACACTGAAGCTTTCTTT	CAWALRGDTEAFF
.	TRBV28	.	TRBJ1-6	TGTGCCTCCACAGGCGGGGGCTCCTATAATTCACCCCTCCACTTT	CASTGGGSYNSPLHF
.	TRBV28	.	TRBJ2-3	TGTGCCAGCAGCCAAGGGGCTAGCGTTATCGCAGATACGCAGTATTTT	CASSQGASVIADTQYF
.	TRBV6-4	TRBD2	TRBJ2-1	TGTGCCAGCAGTGACTCGGGGGGGAACAATGAGCAGTTCTTC	CASSDSGGNNEQFF
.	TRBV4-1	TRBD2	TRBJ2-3	TGCGCCAGCAGCCAAGCTCTAGCGGGAGGGCCTATCCCCACAGATACGCAGTATTTT	CASSQALAGGPIPTDTQYF
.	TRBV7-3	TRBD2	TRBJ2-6	TGTGCCAGCAGCCCCCGAGCGGGGACTGGGGCCAACGTCCTGACTTTC	CASSPRAGTGANVLTF
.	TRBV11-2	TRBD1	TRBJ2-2	TGTGCCAGCAGACTAACTGGGGGGACAGGGATGGCCGGGGAGCTGTTTTTT	CASRLTGGTGMAGELFF
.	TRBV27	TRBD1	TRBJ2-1	TGTGCCAGCAGTAAAACCGGGACAGGGGACAATGAGCAGTTCTTC	CASSKTGTGDNEQFF
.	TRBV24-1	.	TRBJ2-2	TGTGCCACCAGTGATTTGGGGGGCGGGAGAGGAGTTAATTTGGAAACCGGGGAGCTGTTTTTT	CATSDLGGGRGVNLETGELFF